This T cell receptor (beta chain) was sequenced in a study of shared clonotypes between healthy human individuals. Study at large: Used for every donor were three CD4 naive, three CD4 memory, two CD8 naive and one CD8 memory plate.

Study-wide results and caveats: An effect of sequencing depth on clonotype sharing among donors was expected. The rarefaction results pointed to incomplete sorted-subset sequencing despite large depth.

Every subset had its genomic DNA shared out evenly among several immunoSEQ plates. Data came from immunoSEQ multiplex PCR; TCRdb stores just in-frame clones and leaves some out. Here the sample spans over a million clones, 98% being singletons. Between the trimmed V and J ends, which lost 1 base and 8 bases, there was a span of 12 bases. Germline V gene lookup returns CDR1 SEHNR and CDR2 FQNEAQ (reference sequence). The CDR3 sequence is 14 residues long. In regard to this clone: No antigen is known for it.

The V gene is TRBV7-9, the J gene TRBJ1-5; D is uncertain. The TCR was taken from a man aged 30 to 39 in good health. The sequenced sample was naive CD4+ T cells sorted from blood. The sample's subset: CD45RA+ positively selected. CDR3 in DNA: TGTGCCAGCAGCTTAGGGCAGTATCCCGAGCCCCAGCATTTT. Translating gives CASSLGQYPEPQHF.